The rows below give T cell receptor beta chains drawn from one sample of a study of blood T cell repertoires in COVID-19. Clones were read by immunoSEQ multiplex PCR, and TCRdb kept only the in-frame ones, dropping some. The table records roughly 140,000 clones, about nine tenths of them present only once. The sequenced sample was peripheral blood. The source of these receptors is a woman aged 70-85 years with acute or convalescent COVID-19. CDR3s include the opening cysteine and the closing phenylalanine or tryptophan. The order of the fields is CDR3 length, D gene, V gene, clone size, J gene, CDR3 protein, CDR3 DNA. The D gene is left open where the match is weak. Only some rows state a clone size, as once, few, many or a class for expanded clones.

>14|TRBD1|TRBV20-1|.|TRBJ2-2
CSASDRGSVGELFF
TGCAGTGCTAGTGACAGGGGAAGTGTCGGGGAGCTGTTTTTT
>14|.|TRBV9|.|TRBJ1-2
CASSVGDSHYGYTF
TGTGCCAGCAGCGTAGGCGACAGTCACTATGGCTACACCTTC
>17|.|TRBV7-2|.|TRBJ1-3
CASSSQPGGSRGNTIYF
TGTGCCAGCAGCTCCCAGCCCGGGGGATCGCGGGGAAACACCATATATTTT
>14|TRBD1|TRBV5-1|few|TRBJ2-2
CASSLTGDTGELFF
TGCGCCAGCAGCTTAACAGGGGACACCGGGGAGCTGTTTTTT
>13|.|TRBV18|.|TRBJ2-3
CASSPPSRDTQYF
TGTGCCAGCTCACCGCCCTCGAGAGATACGCAGTATTTT
>15|.|TRBV7-2|.|TRBJ2-5
CASSPRPPPRETQYF
TGTGCCAGCAGCCCAAGACCCCCCCCGAGGGAGACCCAGTACTTC
>15|.|TRBV24-1|.|TRBJ2-2
CATSDPGTPGGELFF
TGTGCCACCAGTGACCCCGGGACTCCGGGCGGGGAGCTGTTTTTT
>14|TRBD1|TRBV19|.|TRBJ1-2
CASSSWDSNYGYTF
TGTGCCAGTAGTTCCTGGGACAGCAACTATGGCTACACCTTC
>15|.|TRBV12-5|.|TRBJ1-5
CASGLLTGSNQPQHF
TGTGCTAGTGGTTTACTTACAGGGAGCAATCAGCCCCAGCATTTT
>14|TRBD2|TRBV6-5|.|TRBJ2-1
CASRAGYGGNEQFF
TGTGCCAGTAGAGCGGGATATGGAGGCAATGAGCAGTTCTTC
>13|.|TRBV28|.|TRBJ1-4
CASNFEQGEKLFF
TGTGCCAGTAATTTTGAACAGGGTGAAAAACTGTTTTTT
>14|.|TRBV5-1|few|TRBJ1-6
CASPRTYYNSPLHF
TGCGCCAGCCCTAGGACTTACTATAATTCACCCCTCCACTTT
>14|TRBD1|TRBV6-5|.|TRBJ1-1
CASVDRGNVAEAFF
TGTGCCAGCGTGGACAGGGGGAATGTCGCTGAAGCTTTCTTT
>14|.|TRBV6-5|.|TRBJ1-6
CASSGGAYNSPLHF
TGTGCCAGCAGCGGCGGGGCTTATAATTCACCCCTCCACTTT
>16|TRBD1|TRBV19|.|TRBJ1-3
CASSLRGPASGNTIYF
TGTGCCAGTAGTCTCAGGGGGCCTGCTTCTGGAAACACCATATATTTT
>16|TRBD1|TRBV19|once|TRBJ1-6
CASSVNSGTGIPPLHF
TGTGCCAGTAGTGTCAACTCCGGGACAGGGATCCCACCCCTCCACTTT
>17|TRBD2|TRBV27|.|TRBJ2-7
CASSLGQLASRSYEQYF
TGTGCCAGCAGTTTAGGCCAACTAGCGTCTCGTTCCTACGAGCAGTACTTC
>14|.|TRBV3-1/TRBV3-2|.|TRBJ1-2
CASSQPSRGGGYTF
TGTGCCAGCAGCCAACCTAGCAGGGGCGGAGGCTACACCTTC
>14|.|TRBV6-1|.|TRBJ1-1
CASSEVAGNTEAFF
TGTGCCAGCAGTGAAGTGGCAGGGAACACTGAAGCTTTCTTT
>14|TRBD1|TRBV27|.|TRBJ1-3
CASRDRGAGNTIYF
TGTGCCAGCAGAGACAGGGGCGCAGGAAACACCATATATTTT
>14|TRBD1|TRBV6-5|.|TRBJ1-1
CASRPTGGSTEAFF
TGTGCCAGCAGACCGACAGGGGGGAGCACTGAAGCTTTCTTT
>16|TRBD1|TRBV7-2|.|TRBJ2-7
CASSLVLGQGSHEQYF
TGTGCCAGCAGCTTAGTGCTGGGACAGGGGTCCCACGAGCAGTACTTC
>14|.|TRBV20-1|.|TRBJ1-1
CSASYSSMNTEAFF
TGCAGTGCTAGTTATAGTTCGATGAACACTGAAGCTTTCTTT